Each of the 12 T cell receptor beta chains below was sequenced from the same sample in a study of technical replicates of blood from a few donors. Clones were sequenced by immunoSEQ multiplex PCR, and TCRdb holds only the in-frame ones, with some missing. The sample has tens of thousands of clones; roughly 96% are singletons. Sequencing was carried out using T cells isolated from PBMCs. These receptors came from a human donor in good health.

The CDR3 spells CASSPRYEKLFF. The CDR3 coding sequence is TGTGCCTCTAGTCCCCGGTATGAAAAACTGTTTTTT. The chain couples TRBV2 to TRBJ1-4; D is undetermined. The CDR3 covers 12 residues. In germline, CDR1 is SNHLY, CDR2 FYNNEI. V gave up 11 bases and J gave up 6 bases, with 13 bases separating them.

CDR3 DNA: TGTGCCAGCTCTCCTGGTGCTCGGGGAAACGACTATGGCTACACCTTC. The encoded protein is CASSPGARGNDYGYTF. The chain links TRBV18 to TRBJ1-2, with no clear D. Germline assignment: CDR1 KGHSH and CDR2 LQKENI. The CDR3 is 16 residues long. V was cut by 6 bases and J by 3 bases, with 20 bases left in between.

The chain couples TRBV27 to TRBJ1-1; possibly TRBD1 for D (5 bases). CDR3 size: 14 residues. Germline CDR1 MNHEY, CDR2 SMNVEV (reference sequence). Trimming cost V 2 bases and J 5 bases, with 12 bases left between them. CDR3 loop: CASSLIRGETEAFF. CDR3 nucleotides: TGTGCCAGCAGTTTAATTCGGGGGGAAACTGAAGCTTTCTTT.

This chain joins TRBV7-8 and TRBJ1-1; 10 bases agree with TRBD1. The V gene end was trimmed by 5 bases and the J gene end by 4 bases; junction bases not matched to a gene: 4. Looked up from germline, CDR1 is SGHVS and CDR2 is FQNEAQ. The CDR3 runs 14 residues. CDR3 in DNA: TGTGCCAGCAGCCCACGGACAGGGGGCACTGAAGCTTTCTTT. Translation gives CASSPRTGGTEAFF.

This clone was detected once. The chain is built from TRBV10-3 and TRBJ2-2; TRBD1 is a possible D gene (7 bases). There are 15 residues in the CDR3. Trimming removed 10 bases at V and 5 bases at J, with 20 bases between. Per the germline V gene, CDR1 is ENHRY and CDR2 is SYGVKD. The CDR3 loop reads CATTGRGVSTGELFF. CDR3 nucleotide sequence: TGTGCCACCACGGGCAGGGGGGTATCTACCGGGGAGCTGTTTTTT.

V and J are TRBV5-1 and TRBJ2-7, with 10 bases aligning to TRBD1. Germline assignment: CDR1 SGHRS and CDR2 YFSETQ. This CDR3 comprises 16 residues. Unmatched junction bases numbered 9, after V lost 4 bases and J lost 2 bases. CDR3 in amino acids: CASSPDRGRAPYEQYF. DNA for the CDR3: TGCGCCAGCAGCCCAGACAGGGGGCGAGCTCCCTACGAGCAGTACTTC.

The chain uses TRBV29-1 and TRBJ1-2; 7 nucleotides match TRBD1. V lost 6 bases, J lost 2 bases, and 18 bases stayed unmatched. Germline assignment: CDR1 SQVTM and CDR2 ANQGSEA. The CDR3 extends over 17 amino acids. The CDR3 DNA reads TGCAGCGTGCGGGGGGGGTTTACGACAGGGTGGAACTATGGCTACACCTTC. It yields the protein CSVRGGFTTGWNYGYTF.

V gene TRBV18 combines with J gene TRBJ1-5; D not certain. The CDR3 contains 14 residues. Germline assignment: CDR1 KGHSH and CDR2 LQKENI. The V end was cut by 6 bases, the J end by 3 bases, with 12 bases between. The CDR3 region has the DNA TGTGCCAGCTCTATTGGAGAGATCAATCAGCCCCAGCATTTT. Residues: CASSIGEINQPQHF.

This clone was recorded only once. J is TRBJ2-1 and V is TRBV4-1; 10 bases are a match to TRBD2. Germline V gives CDR1 MGHRA, CDR2 YSYEKL. The CDR3 is 16 residues long. Germline trimming cut 5 bases from V and 9 bases from J; bases unmatched to any gene: 13. The CDR3 is CASSFRLAGVGSEQFF. CDR3 in DNA: TGCGCCAGCAGCTTCCGGCTAGCGGGAGTGGGGAGTGAGCAGTTCTTC.

V and J are TRBV5-6 and TRBJ1-1, with 8 nucleotides matching TRBD1. Germline lookup yields CDR1 SGHDT and CDR2 YYEEEE. The CDR3 is made up of 17 amino acids. After removal of 4 bases from V and 4 bases from J, the junction contained 15 bases not matched to a gene. CDR3 protein: CASSPDPQGARFTEAFF. DNA for the CDR3: TGTGCCAGCAGCCCAGATCCCCAGGGGGCAAGGTTCACTGAAGCTTTCTTT.

The CDR3 here is CASSSIPGPSGGAFF. The CDR3, as DNA: TGTGCCAGCAGCTCCATACCCGGGCCCTCGGGGGGAGCTTTCTTT. The V call is TRBV11-2, the J call TRBJ1-1; D possibly corresponds to TRBD1 (5 bases). CDR1 and CDR2 (germline): SGHAT, FQNNGV. The CDR3 has 15 amino acids. Trimming shortened V by 4 bases and J by 10 bases, and 22 bases separated the two germline ends.

The rearrangement joins TRBV19 to TRBJ1-4, with D possibly matching TRBD1 (6 bases). Germline-derived CDR1 and CDR2 are LNHDA and SQIVND (reference sequence). This CDR3 has 16 amino acids. V lost 10 bases to trimming and J lost 0 bases, with 18 bases between them. CDR3 residues: CATLPLGGTTNEKLFF. CDR3 in DNA: TGTGCCACTCTACCCTTAGGGGGAACAACTAATGAAAAACTGTTTTTT.